The 20 T cell receptor beta chains reported below all come from one sample, sequenced in a study of patients and donors after allogeneic stem cell transplantation. TCRdb re-derived calls from the RT-PCR reads in MiXCR, one entry per CDR3 protein. Of some 150,000 distinct CDR3 sequences listed, about a third are singletons. The sample consisted of blood, either unsorted or a sorted T cell fraction (not recorded which). The receptors shown here come from a human donor who was either an allogeneic HSCT recipient or a stem cell or donor lymphocyte infusion donor (not recorded which). It is not recorded whose cells these are; they may come from a transplant donor.

This clonotype was counted between two and nine times. This chain connects TRBV12-3 or TRBV12-4 to TRBJ2-5; D call uncertain. This CDR3 comprises 12 residues. Trimming left V 8 bases short and J 4 bases short, with 11 bases between. In nucleotides, the CDR3 is TGTGCCAGCTGCCTAGAAGGAGAGACCCAGTACTTC. This translates into CASCLEGETQYF.

The chain uses TRBV11-2 and TRBJ2-7; D uncertain. The germline V gene has CDR1 SGHAT and CDR2 FQNNGV. Trimming stripped 0 bases from V and 3 bases from J, with 3 bases between. The CDR3 has 12 residues. The CDR3 DNA is TGTGCCAGCAGCTTAGACTTCTACGAGCAGTACTTC. Translation: CASSLDFYEQYF.

The gene calls are TRBV3-1 and TRBJ2-5; D unresolved. CDR3 size: 14 residues. Trimming stripped 5 bases from V and 2 bases from J, with 12 bases between. Germline CDR1 LGHDT, CDR2 YNNKEL (reference sequence). CDR3 amino acids: CASSEWSQQETQYF. For the CDR3, the DNA is TGTGCCAGCAGCGAATGGTCGCAGCAAGAGACCCAGTACTTC.

The V gene is TRBV5-1, the J gene TRBJ2-1; D is unresolved. CDR3 length: 15 residues. Germline CDR1 reads SGHRS; CDR2 reads YFSETQ. V dropped 4 bases and J dropped 1 base, with 12 bases sitting between them. CDR3 sequence: CASSPNYMSYNEQFF. The CDR3 DNA follows: TGCGCCAGCAGCCCGAATTACATGTCCTACAATGAGCAGTTCTTC.

The chain has TRBV9 and TRBJ2-5; TRBD1 matches 10 bases. V shed 3 bases and J 3 bases; nucleotides not matched to a gene: 5. CDR3 size: 15 residues. The germline V gene encodes CDR1 SGDLS and CDR2 YYNGEE. The CDR3 DNA reads TGTGCCAGCAGCGACTTAGGACAGGGGGAAGAGACCCAGTACTTC. It encodes CASSDLGQGEETQYF.

This clonotype came up a few times. This chain connects TRBV29-1 to TRBJ1-1; D perhaps matches TRBD1 (5 bases). V was clipped by 3 bases and J by 1 base, with 9 bases between them. This CDR3 contains 13 residues. Germline values: CDR1 SQVTM, CDR2 ANQGSEA. In DNA, the CDR3 is TGCAGCGTTGAGTTGGGGCCGAACACTGAAGCTTTCTTT. Amino acids: CSVELGPNTEAFF.

This clonotype was observed a handful of times. The chain combines TRBV24-1 with TRBJ1-5, with 8 bases that match TRBD1. J gave up 2 bases and V 10 bases, and 0 bases lay outside the gene matches. CDR3 length equals 12 residues. CDR1 and CDR2 from the germline V gene are KGHDR and SFDVKD. The CDR3 loop is CATGQGNQPQHF. CDR3 nucleotides: TGTGCCACGGGACAGGGCAATCAGCCCCAGCATTTT.

This chain joins TRBV15 and TRBJ2-3, with D perhaps being TRBD1 or TRBD2 (6 bases each). The CDR3 totals 14 residues. V lost 4 bases and J lost 2, with 10 bases in between. Germline loops: CDR1 LNHNV, CDR2 YYDKDF (reference sequence). The CDR3: CATSIRGPTDTQYF. The CDR3 DNA follows: TGTGCCACCAGCATCCGGGGGCCCACAGATACGCAGTATTTT.

V usage is TRBV27 and J usage is TRBJ2-1; D uncertain. Germline-derived CDR1 and CDR2 are MNHEY and SMNVEV (reference sequence). The V gene lost 6 bases and the J gene lost 8 bases, with 20 bases spanning the gap. The CDR3 runs to 15 residues. The CDR3 nucleotides read TGTGCCAGCAGGGACGAGGTTCTGGGTTTGGATGAGCAGTTCTTC. Translated, it gives CASRDEVLGLDEQFF.

V and J are TRBV9 and TRBJ2-3; no definite D call. The CDR3 is 16 amino acids. The germline CDR1 and CDR2 sequences are SGDLS and YYNGEE. V gave up 3 bases and J gave up 2 bases, with 16 bases separating them. This CDR3 is CASSASVGMATDTQYF. DNA of the CDR3: TGTGCCAGCAGCGCCAGTGTGGGTATGGCCACAGATACGCAGTATTTT.

This clonotype has just one count. The CDR3 protein is CASSRGGNTGELFF. In DNA form, the CDR3 reads TGTGCCAGCAGTCGGGGGGGGAACACCGGGGAGCTGTTTTTT. The gene calls are TRBV6-5 and TRBJ2-2; 8 bases match TRBD2. The V gene end was trimmed by 5 bases and the J gene end by 1 base; junction bases not matched to a gene: 0. Germline loops: CDR1 MNHEY, CDR2 SVGAGI. CDR3 length: 14 residues.

This sequence joins TRBV29-1 and TRBJ2-7; TRBD1 aligns across 9 bases. Germline CDR1 reads SQVTM; CDR2 reads ANQGSEA. The CDR3 spans 14 residues. V was pared by 0 bases and J by 4 bases, with 4 bases of the junction left unmatched. The CDR3 region has the DNA TGCAGCGTTGAAGAGGGACAGGGTAGGTACGAGCAGTACTTC. It encodes CSVEEGQGRYEQYF.

The gene calls are TRBV7-9 and TRBJ2-1; D not resolved. This CDR3 is built from 16 residues. Germline lookup yields CDR1 SEHNR and CDR2 FQNEAQ (reference sequence). Trimming stripped 7 bases from V and 4 bases from J, with 20 bases between. As DNA, the CDR3 is TGTGCCAGCACCCCCCTTACCGACCCGAGTTACAATGAGCAGTTCTTC. Translating gives CASTPLTDPSYNEQFF.

This chain joins TRBV6-5 and TRBJ1-6; TRBD1 might be the D (6 bases). This CDR3 spans 16 amino acids. Germline V lookup: CDR1 MNHEY, CDR2 SVGAGI. V was cut by 2 bases and J by 4 bases, with 12 bases left in between. The CDR3 reads CASSYSGQTYNSPLHF. CDR3 DNA sequence: TGTGCCAGCAGTTACAGCGGACAGACTTATAATTCACCCCTCCACTTT.

This clonotype was detected only a few times. CDR3 amino acids: CASSLVPPGASGYTF. The CDR3 nucleotides read TGTGCCAGCAGTTTAGTCCCCCCGGGGGCTAGTGGCTACACCTTC. This chain joins TRBV12-3 or TRBV12-4 and TRBJ1-2, with D possibly matching TRBD1 (6 bases). V lost 1 base, J lost 7 bases, and 16 bases lay in between. The CDR3 contains 15 residues.

The sample holds a few counts of this clonotype. The chain is built from TRBV9 and TRBJ1-1; D remains unclear. The V gene lost 4 bases and the J gene lost 5 bases, with 15 bases spanning the gap. There are 14 residues in the CDR3. Germline CDR1 reads SGDLS; CDR2 reads YYNGEE. Here the CDR3 DNA reads TGTGCCAGCAGCCCCGGCGTTGGGCGTACTGAAGCTTTCTTT. It specifies CASSPGVGRTEAFF. The complete variable domain, with remaining parts taken from reference TRBV9 and TRBJ1-1, reads DSGVTQTPKHLITATGQRVTLRCSPRSGDLSVYWYQQSLDQGLQFLIQYYNGEERAKGNILERFSAQQFPDLHSELNLSSLELGDSALYFCASSPGVGRTEAFFGQGTRLTVV.

The rearrangement joins TRBV4-2 to TRBJ2-2; no reliable D call. This CDR3 region has 12 residues. Germline V gene lookup returns CDR1 LGHNA and CDR2 YNFKEQ. Trimming removed 1 base from V and 6 bases from J, with 3 bases in between. In DNA form, the CDR3 reads TGTGCCAGCAGCCAAGCTTCCGGGGAGCTGTTTTTT. Translation: CASSQASGELFF.

The sample holds a few counts of this clonotype. V and J are TRBV27 and TRBJ2-1; D uncertain. The CDR3 totals 14 residues. The V gene's germline CDR1 is MNHEY and CDR2 SMNVEV (reference sequence). The germline V and J ends were trimmed by 7 bases and 5 bases, with 15 bases remaining between them. The CDR3 region is CASTALGRNNEQFF. The DNA for the CDR3 is TGTGCCAGCACTGCCTTGGGAAGAAACAATGAGCAGTTCTTC.

The V and J genes are TRBV20-1 and TRBJ2-7, with D unresolved. Germline V gene lookup returns CDR1 DFQATT and CDR2 SNEGSKA (reference sequence). Trimming cost V 0 bases and J 3 bases, with 15 bases left between them. The CDR3 sequence is 15 residues long. The CDR3 DNA follows: TGCAGTGCTAGAGATCAATCCCCAGGCCTCTACGAGCAGTACTTC. Amino acids: CSARDQSPGLYEQYF.

The gene calls are TRBV7-2 and TRBJ1-2, with D hard to call. Germline lookup yields CDR1 SGHTA and CDR2 FQGNSA. Deletions cut 3 bases from V and 0 bases from J, with 11 bases between. The CDR3 contains 15 residues. The CDR3 DNA is TGTGCCAGCAGCTTCCAGACCTCAGCTAACTATGGCTACACCTTC. Amino acids: CASSFQTSANYGYTF.